Following are 15 T cell receptor beta chains from one sample sequenced in a study of T cell responses to AZD1222 COVID-19 vaccine. TCRdb's table, derived via immunoSEQ multiplex PCR, lists solely in-frame clones and lacks some. There are about 120,000 clones in the sample; roughly 93% occur only once, and around 1.5% lies in the top ten. The sample consisted of peripheral blood, taken 28 days after the second AZD1222 dose. The receptors here all came from an adult who received the AZD1222 COVID-19 vaccine.

The chain has TRBV19 and TRBJ2-1, with 10 bases fitting TRBD2. The germline gives CDR1 LNHDA, CDR2 SQIVND (reference sequence). The CDR3 runs 18 residues. Unmatched junction bases numbered 20, after V lost 10 bases and J lost 5 bases. Here the CDR3 DNA reads TGTGCCACCACCTCCGAGGGGCGGGTAGCGGGAGGTCACAATGAGCAGTTCTTC. As protein: CATTSEGRVAGGHNEQFF.

The chain employs TRBV15 and TRBJ2-3; 12 positions agree with TRBD2. CDR3 length: 16 amino acids. The trim removed 4 bases at V and 4 bases at J, leaving 6 bases unmatched. Per the germline V gene, CDR1 is LNHNV and CDR2 is YYDKDF (reference sequence). CDR3 DNA: TGTGCCACCAGCATCACTAGCGGGAGGAGAGCAGATACGCAGTATTTT. Translating it yields CATSITSGRRADTQYF.

The chain carries TRBV29-1 and TRBJ1-1; D is unresolved. Germline lookup yields CDR1 SQVTM and CDR2 ANQGSEA. The germline V and J ends were trimmed by 4 bases and 1 base, with 10 bases remaining between them. The CDR3 consists of 13 residues. The CDR3 DNA reads as TGCAGCGTTGTAGGTCTCGGGAACACTGAAGCTTTCTTT. Translated, it gives CSVVGLGNTEAFF.

The chain recombines TRBV5-4 with TRBJ2-3; TRBD1 agrees at 9 bases. Trimming cost V 2 bases and J 6 bases; bases outside gene matches: 7. The germline V gene encodes CDR1 SGHNT and CDR2 YYREEE (reference sequence). The CDR3 spans 15 residues. The CDR3 region is CASSFADRGGDTQYF. The CDR3 coding sequence is TGTGCCAGCAGCTTTGCGGACAGGGGTGGCGATACGCAGTATTTT.

This sequence joins TRBV7-9 and TRBJ2-7; 7 bases are shared with TRBD1. J gave up 6 bases and V 5 bases, and 13 bases lay outside the gene matches. Germline assignment: CDR1 SEHNR and CDR2 FQNEAQ (reference sequence). This CDR3 comprises 15 residues. The CDR3, as DNA: TGTGCCAGCAGCCACAGACAGGGTAGGTCTGGCGAGCAGTACTTC. Translation: CASSHRQGRSGEQYF.

The chain uses TRBV6-5 and TRBJ1-5, with a tentative D call TRBD1 (5 bases). V was clipped by 6 bases and J by 5 bases, with 17 bases between them. CDR1 and CDR2 (germline): MNHEY, SVGAGI. The CDR3 contains 15 residues. CDR3 nucleotides: TGTGCCAGCAGGAGACAGTTTGCACCGGATCAGCCCCAGCATTTT. Residues: CASRRQFAPDQPQHF.

The chain couples TRBV10-3 to TRBJ2-7, with TRBD1 identical over 9 bases. J gave up 3 bases and V 3 bases, and 6 bases lay outside the gene matches. Germline V gene sequence: CDR1 ENHRY, CDR2 SYGVKD. CDR3 size: 15 residues. DNA of the CDR3: TGTGCCATCAGTGATCGTCCGGGACAGGGCTACGAGCAGTACTTC. This encodes CAISDRPGQGYEQYF.

The rearrangement links TRBV2 to TRBJ1-6; D possibly corresponds to TRBD1 (6 bases). Germline V lookup: CDR1 SNHLY, CDR2 FYNNEI. There are 15 residues in the CDR3. The V gene lost 4 bases and the J gene lost 5 bases, with 12 bases spanning the gap. CDR3 protein: CASSGQGLNNSPLHF. The CDR3 DNA follows: TGTGCCAGCAGTGGTCAGGGGTTGAATAATTCACCCCTCCACTTT.

The V gene is TRBV11-1, the J gene TRBJ2-2; D call uncertain. V was clipped by 2 bases and J by 2 bases, with 12 bases between them. Germline V lookup: CDR1 SGHAT, CDR2 FQDESV (reference sequence). This CDR3 is built from 16 residues. The CDR3 region has the DNA TGTGCCAGCAGCTTACAGGACGTCAGAAACACCGGGGAGCTGTTTTTT. Encoded protein: CASSLQDVRNTGELFF.

The genes are TRBV6-5 and TRBJ2-1; 7 bases agree with TRBD1. J was trimmed by 6 bases and V by 0 bases; bases with no gene match: 2. The germline V gene has CDR1 MNHEY and CDR2 SVGAGI. The CDR3 covers 14 residues. DNA for the CDR3: TGTGCCAGCAGTTACTCGACAGGGAGCAATGAGCAGTTCTTC. It yields the protein CASSYSTGSNEQFF.

V is TRBV27 and J is TRBJ2-1, with 7 positions matching TRBD1. The V segment lost 6 bases and the J segment 0 bases; nucleotides outside the gene matches: 5. The CDR3 length is 15 residues. Looked up from germline, CDR1 is MNHEY and CDR2 is SMNVEV (reference sequence). CDR3 sequence reads: CASSRGTLSYNEQFF. The CDR3 DNA follows: TGTGCCAGCAGCAGGGGGACCCTCTCCTACAATGAGCAGTTCTTC.

The CDR3 coding sequence is TGTGCCAGCAGTTTTAGGGCGCTCTATGGCTACACCTTC. It codes for CASSFRALYGYTF. The chain has TRBV12-3 or TRBV12-4 and TRBJ1-2; no firm D call. This CDR3 spans 13 amino acids. V shed 3 bases and J shed 4 bases, with 9 bases lying between them.

The V and J genes are TRBV6-4 and TRBJ2-3; D perhaps matches TRBD2 (5 bases). The CDR3 contains 14 residues. Germline lookup yields CDR1 MRHNA and CDR2 SNTAGT. Deletions cut 5 bases from V and 5 bases from J, with 14 bases between. In DNA, the CDR3 is TGTGCCAGCAGTTCAAGAGGCGAGGGAGATACGCAGTATTTT. Its translation: CASSSRGEGDTQYF.

The chain is built from TRBV7-9 and TRBJ2-7; possibly TRBD1 for D (6 bases). Trimming left V 5 bases short and J 0 bases short, with 11 bases between. This CDR3 has 14 amino acids. Germline V lookup: CDR1 SEHNR, CDR2 FQNEAQ (reference sequence). The CDR3 nucleotides are TGTGCCAGCAGCCCCCCGGGACACTCCTACGAGCAGTACTTC. Amino acid sequence: CASSPPGHSYEQYF.

The rearrangement uses TRBV19 and TRBJ2-1; D gene ambiguous. The CDR3 has 14 residues. The V gene's germline CDR1 is LNHDA and CDR2 SQIVND (reference sequence). The V and J ends lost 10 bases and 8 bases respectively, with 21 bases between them. CDR3 sequence: CATTVSFGWHEQFF. The CDR3 DNA follows: TGTGCCACCACGGTGAGTTTCGGGTGGCATGAGCAGTTCTTC.